The 27 T cell receptor beta chains listed next were all sequenced from one sample in a study of cytomegalovirus exposure and HLA in healthy donors. The PCR had 60 Vbeta and 13 Jbeta primers. Only in-frame clones appear in the TCRdb table, and some are missing; sequencing was by immunoSEQ multiplex PCR. The sample lists around 70,000 clones; roughly 90% were seen once. Specimen: PBMCs. These TCRs come from a woman aged 25 to 39 in good health and CMV-seronegative.

The chain carries TRBV28 and TRBJ1-1; no definite D call. Per the germline V gene, CDR1 is MDHEN and CDR2 is SYDVKM. The CDR3 runs to 13 residues. V was pared by 5 bases and J by 11 bases, with 18 bases between. CDR3 DNA: TGTGCCAGCAGTCCGCCGTGGCAACAGTATGCTTTCTTT. Translated: CASSPPWQQYAFF.

The chain couples TRBV30 to TRBJ2-5; 7 positions match TRBD1. Looked up from germline, CDR1 is GTSNPN and CDR2 is SVGIG (reference sequence). CDR3 size: 14 residues. V lost 0 bases to trimming and J lost 5 bases; unmatched junction nucleotides: 6. This CDR3 reads CAWSVNRGRETQYF. CDR3 sequence (DNA): TGTGCCTGGAGTGTAAACAGGGGAAGGGAGACCCAGTACTTC.

The chain links TRBV21-1 to TRBJ1-2; TRBD1 was called by the table and not checked on the DNA. TRBV21-1 is described as a pseudogene. CDR3 length equals 12 residues. The CDR3 reads CASSKIQSGYTF. CDR3 nucleotides: TGTGCCAGCAGCAAGATACAGTCCGGCTACACCTTC.

The chain is built from TRBV4-1 and TRBJ2-3; 8 nucleotides agree with TRBD2. Trimming at V came to 1 base and at J to 6 bases, leaving 6 bases not matched to a gene. The germline CDR1 and CDR2 sequences are MGHRA and YSYEKL. This CDR3 is 15 amino acids long. CDR3: CASSQVGLESDTQYF. For the CDR3, the DNA is TGCGCCAGCAGCCAAGTGGGACTAGAAAGTGATACGCAGTATTTT.

In nucleotides, the CDR3 is TGTGCCAGCAGACCCCTAGCGGGAGGGGTGGATGAGCAGTTCTTC. It translates to CASRPLAGGVDEQFF. This chain joins TRBV6-5 and TRBJ2-1; 12 nucleotides agree with TRBD2. V shed 6 bases, J shed 8 bases, and the junction held 8 bases outside the gene matches. CDR1 is MNHEY and CDR2 is SVGAGI in the germline V gene. This CDR3 has 15 amino acids.

The chain links TRBV10-3 to TRBJ2-2; no definite D call. Between the trimmed V and J ends, which lost 8 bases and 3 bases, there was a span of 10 bases. CDR3 size: 13 residues. Per germline, CDR1 ENHRY and CDR2 SYGVKD. The CDR3 is CAISPLYTGELFF. CDR3 nucleotides: TGTGCCATCTCCCCGTTGTACACCGGGGAGCTGTTTTTT.

The chain uses TRBV18 and TRBJ2-1; D remains ambiguous. This CDR3 contains 15 residues. In germline, CDR1 is KGHSH, CDR2 LQKENI. V lost 5 bases to trimming and J lost 1 base, with 12 bases between them. DNA of the CDR3: TGTGCCAGCTCAGAGGCGGCCCAATCCTACAATGAGCAGTTCTTC. This sequence encodes CASSEAAQSYNEQFF.

The genes are TRBV9 and TRBJ2-1; TRBD2 matches 8 bases. Losses at the gene ends were 4 bases for V and 2 bases for J; bases not matched to a gene: 5. Germline V gives CDR1 SGDLS, CDR2 YYNGEE. The CDR3 runs to 15 residues. The CDR3, as DNA: TGTGCCAGCAGCAGACCGGGACTAGCCTACAATGAGCAGTTCTTC. It codes for CASSRPGLAYNEQFF.

The chain has TRBV4-3 and TRBJ2-5; 9 bases align to TRBD1. From germline, CDR1 is LGHNA and CDR2 YSLEER. V was pared by 0 bases and J by 4 bases, with 3 bases of the junction left unmatched. The length of the CDR3 is 15 residues. The CDR3 DNA is TGCGCCAGCAGCCAAGAAGGGACAGGGATAGAGACCCAGTACTTC. The encoded protein is CASSQEGTGIETQYF.

The rearrangement joins TRBV11-3 to TRBJ2-7; 11 nucleotides line up with TRBD2. Losses at the gene ends were 1 base for V and 4 bases for J; bases not matched to a gene: 3. The V gene's germline CDR1 is SGHNT and CDR2 YENEEA. The CDR3 extends over 15 amino acids. CDR3 in amino acids: CASSLGGLADYEQYF. The CDR3 DNA sequence: TGTGCCAGCAGCTTAGGGGGACTAGCGGATTACGAGCAGTACTTC. The entire variable domain, with the rest obtained from reference TRBV11-3 and TRBJ2-7, is as follows: EAGVVQSPRYKIIEKKQPVAFWCNPISGHNTLYWYLQNLGQGPELLIRYENEEAVDDSQLPKDRFSAERLKGVDSTLKIQPAELGDSAVYLCASSLGGLADYEQYFGPGTRLTVT.

This rearrangement joins TRBV7-6 to TRBJ2-3, with 7 bases identical to TRBD2. This CDR3 is 14 amino acids long. In germline, CDR1 is SGHVS, CDR2 FNYEAQ. V trimming: 10 bases; J trimming: 0 bases; junction bases outside the gene matches: 7. In DNA, the CDR3 is TGTGCCACGCGTAGCGGGCCTAGCACAGATACGCAGTATTTT. Its protein product is CATRSGPSTDTQYF.

The rearrangement joins TRBV14 to TRBJ1-3; no definite D call. Germline V gene lookup returns CDR1 SGHDN and CDR2 FVKESK. CDR3 length equals 17 residues. V lost 3 bases and J lost 0, with 15 bases in between. The CDR3 loop reads CASSHGRRVSSGNTIYF. The CDR3 nucleotides are TGTGCCAGCAGCCATGGCCGGCGGGTGAGCTCTGGAAACACCATATATTTT.

This clone was seen once. The chain joins TRBV19 to TRBJ1-5; TRBD1 matches 8 bases. The junction had 8 bases not matched to a gene; V was cut back by 4 bases and J by 0 bases. The CDR3 totals 17 residues. Germline values: CDR1 LNHDA, CDR2 SQIVND (reference sequence). DNA for the CDR3: TGTGCCAGTAGTAGAGGACAGGGCGGTAGTAGCAATCAGCCCCAGCATTTT. This gives the protein CASSRGQGGSSNQPQHF.

The V and J genes are TRBV2 and TRBJ2-5; TRBD1 matches 12 bases. The assigned J gene may be wrong: the sequence end matches TRBJ2-7 better. Germline assignment: CDR1 SNHLY and CDR2 FYNNEI. This CDR3 is 18 amino acids long. The CDR3 loop is CASSSRDRGRGGIDEQYF. CDR3 bases: TGTGCCAGCAGTAGCCGGGACAGGGGGCGCGGCGGGATAGACGAGCAGTACTTC.

A single count supports this clone. This sequence joins TRBV7-6 and TRBJ2-1; D is uncertain. Trimming cost V 0 bases and J 3 bases, with 12 bases left between them. The CDR3 spans 16 residues. The germline gives CDR1 SGHVS, CDR2 FNYEAQ. The CDR3 DNA reads as TGTGCCAGCAGCTTAGCGATAGCCGACGGCTACAATGAGCAGTTCTTC. Amino acids: CASSLAIADGYNEQFF.

This chain connects TRBV5-4 to TRBJ2-7, with 7 nucleotides matching TRBD2. In germline, CDR1 is SGHNT, CDR2 YYREEE (reference sequence). The ends lost 4 bases at V and 3 bases at J; junction bases unmatched: 10. The CDR3 is 15 residues long. CDR3 residues: CASSLPGGRNYEQYF. As DNA, the CDR3 is TGTGCCAGCAGCCTCCCCGGGGGGAGGAACTACGAGCAGTACTTC.

This chain joins TRBV7-9 and TRBJ1-4; 9 bases align to TRBD1. Germline V CDR1 and CDR2: SEHNR, FQNEAQ (reference sequence). Losses at the gene ends were 5 bases for V and 6 bases for J; bases not matched to a gene: 7. The CDR3 length is 15 residues. CDR3 in DNA: TGTGCCAGCAGCCTACGGACAGGGGAGGATGAAAAACTGTTTTTT. Its protein product is CASSLRTGEDEKLFF.

This chain links TRBV6-5 with TRBJ1-2; 8 bases map to TRBD1. The germline CDR1 and CDR2 sequences are MNHEY and SVGAGI. V shed 6 bases, J shed 2 bases, and the junction held 8 bases outside the gene matches. The CDR3 covers 15 residues. CDR3 residues: CASRQGVTYNYGYTF. The CDR3 DNA reads as TGTGCCAGCAGACAGGGGGTCACATACAACTATGGCTACACCTTC.

V and J are TRBV10-3 and TRBJ1-1; possibly TRBD1 for D (5 bases). Germline-derived CDR1 and CDR2 are ENHRY and SYGVKD. With 3 bases removed from V and 3 bases from J, the gap between germline ends came to 11 bases. The CDR3 runs 14 residues. The CDR3 protein is CAISDREGHTEAFF. CDR3 nucleotide sequence: TGTGCCATCAGTGACCGGGAGGGGCACACTGAAGCTTTCTTT.

For this clone: A read error may produce the germline difference seen at one junction end. The sample contains more than one DNA sequence encoding this CDR3. The chain is built from TRBV19 and TRBJ1-1, with D tentatively TRBD1 (6 bases). CDR3 length equals 12 residues. CDR1 and CDR2 from the germline V gene are LNHDA and SQIVND (reference sequence). CDR3: CASTHRDTEAFF. Written as DNA, the CDR3 is TGCGCCAGTACTCACAGGGACACTGAAGCTTTCTTT.

The rearrangement joins TRBV18 to TRBJ2-1; the D gene is possibly TRBD2 (6 bases). This CDR3 is 16 amino acids long. V gave up 3 bases and J gave up 10 bases, with 22 bases separating them. The germline CDR1 and CDR2 sequences are KGHSH and LQKENI. The CDR3 region has the DNA TGTGCCAGCTCACCGGGTAAGACCGGGACTGATGGGGAGCAGTTCTTC. Translation: CASSPGKTGTDGEQFF.

The V gene is TRBV18, the J gene TRBJ2-2; 11 nucleotides agree with TRBD1. Germline V lookup: CDR1 KGHSH, CDR2 LQKENI. The trim removed 2 bases at V and 7 bases at J, leaving 3 bases unmatched. There are 15 residues in the CDR3. The CDR3 reads CASSPGQGAGGELFF. CDR3 nucleotides: TGTGCCAGCTCACCAGGACAGGGGGCCGGCGGGGAGCTGTTTTTT.

V usage is TRBV11-3 and J usage is TRBJ2-1; 7 positions match TRBD2. The V segment lost 5 bases and the J segment 0 bases; nucleotides outside the gene matches: 4. The CDR3 sequence is 15 residues long. Germline CDR1 and CDR2: SGHNT and YENEEA. CDR3 residues: CASSGSGVSYNEQFF. The CDR3 DNA reads as TGTGCCAGCAGCGGGAGCGGGGTCTCCTACAATGAGCAGTTCTTC.

As for this clone: Within the sample, other DNA sequences also encode this same CDR3. The chain couples TRBV19 to TRBJ1-1, with no clear D. Deletions cut 6 bases from V and 4 bases from J, with 9 bases between. The CDR3 is made up of 12 amino acids. The germline CDR1 and CDR2 sequences are LNHDA and SQIVND (reference sequence). DNA of the CDR3: TGTGCCAGTAGCCACTCTTCCACTGAAGCTTTCTTT. It translates to CASSHSSTEAFF.

Concerning this clone: An end of the junction differs from the germline gene, which may be a read error. The chain couples TRBV7-9 to TRBJ1-2; TRBD1 is a possible D gene (6 bases). The CDR3 runs 14 residues. CDR1 is SEHNR and CDR2 is FQNEAQ in the germline V gene (reference sequence). This chain's CDR3 is CASSSTSPSTGNLF. CDR3 in DNA: TGTGCCAGCAGCTCTACTTCCCCTTCGACAGGAAACCTCTTC.

This clone was observed once. The chain has TRBV5-6 and TRBJ2-6, with D perhaps TRBD1 (6 bases). The CDR3 runs 17 residues. V was shortened by 1 base and J by 0 bases, with 11 bases between the two germline ends. CDR1 is SGHDT and CDR2 is YYEEEE in the germline V gene. CDR3: CASSLLTGSSGANVLTF. The CDR3, as DNA: TGTGCCAGCAGCTTGTTGACAGGTAGCTCTGGGGCCAACGTCCTGACTTTC.

The chain links TRBV7-2 to TRBJ2-5; weak D call: TRBD2 (5 bases). Germline CDR1 SGHTA, CDR2 FQGNSA. Trimming pared 1 base from V and 1 base from J, leaving 7 bases between. This CDR3 spans 14 amino acids. The CDR3 bases are TGTGCCAGCAGCTTAGTTAGCGCCCAAGAGACCCAGTACTTC. Its translation: CASSLVSAQETQYF.